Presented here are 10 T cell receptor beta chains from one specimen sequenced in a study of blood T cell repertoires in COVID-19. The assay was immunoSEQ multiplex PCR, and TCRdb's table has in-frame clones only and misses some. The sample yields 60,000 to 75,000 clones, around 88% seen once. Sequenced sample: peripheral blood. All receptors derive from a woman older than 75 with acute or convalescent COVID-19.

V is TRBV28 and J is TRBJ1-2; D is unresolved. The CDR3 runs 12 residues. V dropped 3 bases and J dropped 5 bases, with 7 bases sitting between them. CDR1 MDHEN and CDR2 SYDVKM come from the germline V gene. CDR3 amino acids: CASSLGEYGYTF. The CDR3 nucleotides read TGTGCCAGCAGTTTGGGAGAGTATGGCTACACCTTC.

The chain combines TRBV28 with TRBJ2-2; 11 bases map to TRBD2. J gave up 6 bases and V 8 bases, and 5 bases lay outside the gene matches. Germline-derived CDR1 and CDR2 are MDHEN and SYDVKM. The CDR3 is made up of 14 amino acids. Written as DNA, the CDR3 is TGTGCCAGCCAACTAGCGGGAGTTGCCGGGGAGCTGTTTTTT. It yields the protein CASQLAGVAGELFF.

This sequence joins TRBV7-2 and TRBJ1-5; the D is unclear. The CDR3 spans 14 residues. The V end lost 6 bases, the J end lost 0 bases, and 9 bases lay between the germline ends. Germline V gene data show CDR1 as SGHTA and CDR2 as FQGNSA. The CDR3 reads CASSYSHSNQPQHF. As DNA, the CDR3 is TGTGCCAGCAGTTACAGTCATAGCAATCAGCCCCAGCATTTT.

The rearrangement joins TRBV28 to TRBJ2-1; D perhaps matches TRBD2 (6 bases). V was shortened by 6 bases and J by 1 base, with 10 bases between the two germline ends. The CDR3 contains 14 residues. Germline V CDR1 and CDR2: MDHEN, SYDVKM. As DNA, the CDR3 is TGTGCCAGCAGGCAGAGCGGGTCCTACAATGAGCAGTTCTTC. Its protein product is CASRQSGSYNEQFF.

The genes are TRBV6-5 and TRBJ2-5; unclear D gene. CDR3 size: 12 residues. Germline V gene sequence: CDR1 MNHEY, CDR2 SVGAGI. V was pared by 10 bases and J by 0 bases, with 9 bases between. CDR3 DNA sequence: TGTGCCACTCGCAGTAACCAAGAGACCCAGTACTTC. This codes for CATRSNQETQYF.

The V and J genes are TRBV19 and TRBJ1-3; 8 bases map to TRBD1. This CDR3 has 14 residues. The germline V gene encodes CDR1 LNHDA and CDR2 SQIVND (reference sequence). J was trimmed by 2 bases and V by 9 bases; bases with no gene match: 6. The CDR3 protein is CASRTGFTGNTIYF. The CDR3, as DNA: TGTGCCAGCAGGACAGGGTTTACTGGAAACACCATATATTTT.

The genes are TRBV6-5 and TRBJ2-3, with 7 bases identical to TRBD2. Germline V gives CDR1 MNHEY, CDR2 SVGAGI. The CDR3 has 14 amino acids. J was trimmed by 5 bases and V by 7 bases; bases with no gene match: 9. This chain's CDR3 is CASMSPGGIDTQYF. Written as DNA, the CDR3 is TGTGCCAGCATGAGTCCGGGGGGAATAGATACGCAGTATTTT.

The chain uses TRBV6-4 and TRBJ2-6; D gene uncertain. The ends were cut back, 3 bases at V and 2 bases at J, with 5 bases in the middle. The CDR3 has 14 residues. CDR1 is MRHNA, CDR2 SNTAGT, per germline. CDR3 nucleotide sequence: TGTGCCAGCAGTGAACAGCCTGGGGCCAACGTCCTGACTTTC. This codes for CASSEQPGANVLTF.

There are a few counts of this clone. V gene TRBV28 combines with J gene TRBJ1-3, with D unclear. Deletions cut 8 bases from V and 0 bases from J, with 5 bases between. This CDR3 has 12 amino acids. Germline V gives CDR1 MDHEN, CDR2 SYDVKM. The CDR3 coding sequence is TGTGCCAGCGGGAGCTCTGGAAACACCATATATTTT. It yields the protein CASGSSGNTIYF.

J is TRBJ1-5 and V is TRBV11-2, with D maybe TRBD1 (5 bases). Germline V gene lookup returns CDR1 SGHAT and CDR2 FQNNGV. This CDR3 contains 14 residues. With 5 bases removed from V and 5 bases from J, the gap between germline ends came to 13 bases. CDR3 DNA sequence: TGTGCCAGCAGCCCCTCGGGGGATTATCAGCCCCAGCATTTT. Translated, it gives CASSPSGDYQPQHF. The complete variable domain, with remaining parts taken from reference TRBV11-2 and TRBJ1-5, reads EAGVAQSPRYKIIEKRQSVAFWCNPISGHATLYWYQQILGQGPKLLIQFQNNGVVDDSQLPKDRFSAERLKGVDSTLKIQPAKLEDSAVYLCASSPSGDYQPQHFGDGTRLSIL.